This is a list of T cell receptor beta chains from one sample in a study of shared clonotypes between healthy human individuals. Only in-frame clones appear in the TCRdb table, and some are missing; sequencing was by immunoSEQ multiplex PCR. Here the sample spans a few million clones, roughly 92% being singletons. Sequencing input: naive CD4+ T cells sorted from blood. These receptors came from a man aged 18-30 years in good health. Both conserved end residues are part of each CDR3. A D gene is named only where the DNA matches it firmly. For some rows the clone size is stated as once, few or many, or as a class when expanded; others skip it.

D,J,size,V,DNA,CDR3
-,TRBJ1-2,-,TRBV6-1,TGTGCCAGCAGTGAAGCGCCTAGTCTTTGGGGCTACACCTTC,CASSEAPSLWGYTF
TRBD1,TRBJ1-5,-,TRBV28,TGTGCCAGCAGTTCGTGGGGGGGAGGACAGGGTGACAGGCAGCCCCAGCATTTT,CASSSWGGGQGDRQPQHF
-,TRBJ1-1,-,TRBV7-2,TGTGCCAGCAGCTTAGGGGGAGGGCGCATGAACACTGAAGCTTTCTTT,CASSLGGGRMNTEAFF
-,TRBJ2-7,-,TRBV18,TGTGCCAGCTCACCACCTTCTTCTCCCTACGAGCAGTACTTC,CASSPPSSPYEQYF
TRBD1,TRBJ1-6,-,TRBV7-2,TGTGCCAGCAGCCCGGGACAGGGGAGTTTCTCCTATAATTCACCCCTCCACTTT,CASSPGQGSFSYNSPLHF
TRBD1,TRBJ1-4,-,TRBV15,TGTGCCACCAGCGGATCCTGGACAGGGGATAATGAAAAACTGTTTTTT,CATSGSWTGDNEKLFF
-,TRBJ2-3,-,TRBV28,TGTGCCAGCAGTTTAGGCCAGGGAACAGATACGCAGTATTTT,CASSLGQGTDTQYF
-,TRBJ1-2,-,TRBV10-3,TGTGCCATCAGTGAGTTGGAAGAATATGGCTACACCTTC,CAISELEEYGYTF
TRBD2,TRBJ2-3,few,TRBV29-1,TGCAGCGTTGTCCTAGCGGGGGAGACCGCACAGTTTACGCAGTATTTT,CSVVLAGETAQFTQYF
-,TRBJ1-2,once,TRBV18,TGTGCCAGCTCACCACCGGGAGCGCTAGTAACTAACTATGGCTACACCTTC,CASSPPGALVTNYGYTF
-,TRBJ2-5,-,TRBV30,TGTGCCTGGAGTGTACAAGGCAGTAAAGAGACCCAGTACTTC,CAWSVQGSKETQYF
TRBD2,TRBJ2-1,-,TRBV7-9,TGTGCCAGCAGCTTAGGGCGGACTAGCGGAAATGAGCAGTTCTTC,CASSLGRTSGNEQFF
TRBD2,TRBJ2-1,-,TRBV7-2,TGTGCCAGCAGCTCACGGGGCCCGGGGGGAAACAATGAGCAGTTCTTC,CASSSRGPGGNNEQFF
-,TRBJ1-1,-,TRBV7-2,TGTGCCAGCAGGATGGGACGGTTGAACACTGAAGCTTTCTTT,CASRMGRLNTEAFF
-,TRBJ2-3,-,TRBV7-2,TGTGCCAGCAGCTTCCTTTGGGGCACAGATACGCAGTATTTT,CASSFLWGTDTQYF
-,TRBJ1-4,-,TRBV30,TGTGCCTGGGGACATGCAACTAATGAAAAACTGTTTTTT,CAWGHATNEKLFF
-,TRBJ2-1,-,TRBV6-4,TGTGCCAGCAGTGAGGTAGGGGGGTTGTCCTACAATGAGCAGTTCTTC,CASSEVGGLSYNEQFF